The present TCR beta chain was sequenced within a study of T-cell reconstitution after alpha-beta-depleted transplantation in children. Notes on the study in general: Newly made T cells mostly supplied T-cell counts and diversity one year after transplant.

The V segment lost 0 bases and the J segment 7 bases; nucleotides outside the gene matches: 9. Germline V gives CDR1 LGHNA, CDR2 YNFKEQ. CDR3 length: 17 residues. This clonotype was detected many times. Its antigen is not known. TCRbeta library construction was performed incorporating unique molecular identifiers. TCRdb re-analysed the PCR reads in MiXCR, keeping a single row per CDR3 protein. This sample yields about 290,000 distinct CDR3 sequences, of which 10% are seen a single time; 7% to 9.5% belongs to the top ten. The origin of this receptor is a boy in the first two years of life with acute myeloid leukemia, due to receive a stem cell transplant. This material consisted of PBMCs, taken before TCRalphabeta/CD19-depleted stem cell transplant. The rearrangement joins TRBV4-2 to TRBJ1-5, with 10 bases matching TRBD1. The CDR3 nucleotides read TGTGCCAGCAGCCAAGAGGGGGAGACAGGGGGCAGACAGCCCCAGCATTTT. This codes for CASSQEGETGGRQPQHF.